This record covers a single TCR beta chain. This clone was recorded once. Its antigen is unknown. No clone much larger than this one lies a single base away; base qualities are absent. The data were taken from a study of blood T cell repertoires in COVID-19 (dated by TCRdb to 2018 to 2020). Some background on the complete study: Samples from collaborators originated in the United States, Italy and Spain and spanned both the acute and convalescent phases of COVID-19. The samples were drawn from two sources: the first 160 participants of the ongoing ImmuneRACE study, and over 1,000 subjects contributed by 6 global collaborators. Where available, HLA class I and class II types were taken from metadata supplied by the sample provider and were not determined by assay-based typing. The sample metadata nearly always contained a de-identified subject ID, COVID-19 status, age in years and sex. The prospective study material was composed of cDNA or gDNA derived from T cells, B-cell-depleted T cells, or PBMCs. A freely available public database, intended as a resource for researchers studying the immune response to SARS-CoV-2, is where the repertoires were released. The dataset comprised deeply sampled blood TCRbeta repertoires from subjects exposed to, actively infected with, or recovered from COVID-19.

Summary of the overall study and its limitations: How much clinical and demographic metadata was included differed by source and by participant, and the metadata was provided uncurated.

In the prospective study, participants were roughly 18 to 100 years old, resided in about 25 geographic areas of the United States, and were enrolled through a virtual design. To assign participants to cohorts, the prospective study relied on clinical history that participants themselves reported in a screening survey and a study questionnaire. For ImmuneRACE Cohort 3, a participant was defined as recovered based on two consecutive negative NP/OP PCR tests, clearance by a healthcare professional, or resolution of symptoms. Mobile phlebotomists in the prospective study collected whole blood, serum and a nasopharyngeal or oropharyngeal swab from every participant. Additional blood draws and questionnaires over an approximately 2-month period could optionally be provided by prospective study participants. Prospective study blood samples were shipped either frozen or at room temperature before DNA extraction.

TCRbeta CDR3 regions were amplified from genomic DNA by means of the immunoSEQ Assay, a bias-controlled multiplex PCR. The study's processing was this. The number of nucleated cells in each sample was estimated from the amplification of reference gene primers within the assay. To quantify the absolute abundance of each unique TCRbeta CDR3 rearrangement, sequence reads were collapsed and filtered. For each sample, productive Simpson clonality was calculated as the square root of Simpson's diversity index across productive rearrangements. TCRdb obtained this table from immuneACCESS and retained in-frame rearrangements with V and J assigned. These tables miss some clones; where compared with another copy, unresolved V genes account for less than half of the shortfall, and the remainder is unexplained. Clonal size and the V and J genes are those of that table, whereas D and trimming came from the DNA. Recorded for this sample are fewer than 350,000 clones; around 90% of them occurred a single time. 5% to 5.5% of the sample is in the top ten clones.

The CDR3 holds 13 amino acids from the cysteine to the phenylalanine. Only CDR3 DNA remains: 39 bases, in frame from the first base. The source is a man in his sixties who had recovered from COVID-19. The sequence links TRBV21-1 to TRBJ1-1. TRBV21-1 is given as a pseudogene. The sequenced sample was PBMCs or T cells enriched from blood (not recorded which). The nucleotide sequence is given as TGTGCCAGCACCCAGACCCGGGGAACTGAAGCTTTCTTT. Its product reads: CASTQTRGTEAFF.